This TCR beta chain was identified during a study of cytomegalovirus exposure and HLA in healthy donors. Some clones are missing from TCRdb's copy, which holds only in-frame ones; the method was immunoSEQ multiplex PCR. The sample lists roughly 120,000 clones, around 92% occurring once. CDR3 length: 15 amino acids. The V gene end was trimmed by 3 bases and the J gene end by 4 bases; junction bases not matched to a gene: 5. Germline-derived CDR1 and CDR2 are SGHNT and YYREEE (reference sequence). This chain links TRBV5-4 with TRBJ1-2; 11 bases fit TRBD1. This TCR came from a man younger than 45 in good health and CMV-seronegative. Sequencing used PBMCs. CDR3: CASSYGTGGIYGYTF. The CDR3 DNA reads as TGTGCCAGCAGCTACGGGACAGGGGGGATCTATGGCTACACCTTC.